Reported below is one TCR beta chain. This sample was taken from a study of blood T cell repertoires in COVID-19. Study as a whole: T cells, B-cell-depleted T cells, or PBMCs supplied cDNA or gDNA.

Here immunoSEQ multiplex PCR was the method, and the copy in TCRdb shows in-frame clones only, minus some. The table has under 200,000 clones, about 80% seen once. CDR3 length equals 16 residues. Germline loops: CDR1 SGHTA, CDR2 FQGNSA. V was pared by 5 bases and J by 0 bases, with 14 bases between. The chain uses TRBV7-2 and TRBJ2-1, with D possibly being TRBD1 (6 bases). Sequencing was done on a sample of peripheral blood. The TCR was taken from a man between 65 and 80 years old with active or convalescent COVID-19. For the CDR3, the DNA is TGTGCCAGCAGCCCACGTGGGGGCGGCTCCTACAATGAGCAGTTCTTC. Residues: CASSPRGGGSYNEQFF.